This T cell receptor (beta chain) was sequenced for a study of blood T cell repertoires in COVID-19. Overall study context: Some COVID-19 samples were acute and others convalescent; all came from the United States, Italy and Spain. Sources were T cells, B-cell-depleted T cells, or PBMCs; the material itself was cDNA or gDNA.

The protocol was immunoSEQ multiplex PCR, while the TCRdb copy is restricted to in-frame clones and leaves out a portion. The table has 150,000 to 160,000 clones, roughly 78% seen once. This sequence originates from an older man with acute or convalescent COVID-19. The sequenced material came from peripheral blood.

CDR3: CASSGGTVLGNTIYF. The CDR3, as DNA: TGTGCCAGCAGCGGCGGGACGGTTCTTGGAAACACCATATATTTT. The rearrangement joins TRBV9 to TRBJ1-3; maybe TRBD1 (5 bases). Trimming removed 3 bases at V and 3 bases at J, with 13 bases between. Germline lookup yields CDR1 SGDLS and CDR2 YYNGEE. The CDR3 runs to 15 residues.